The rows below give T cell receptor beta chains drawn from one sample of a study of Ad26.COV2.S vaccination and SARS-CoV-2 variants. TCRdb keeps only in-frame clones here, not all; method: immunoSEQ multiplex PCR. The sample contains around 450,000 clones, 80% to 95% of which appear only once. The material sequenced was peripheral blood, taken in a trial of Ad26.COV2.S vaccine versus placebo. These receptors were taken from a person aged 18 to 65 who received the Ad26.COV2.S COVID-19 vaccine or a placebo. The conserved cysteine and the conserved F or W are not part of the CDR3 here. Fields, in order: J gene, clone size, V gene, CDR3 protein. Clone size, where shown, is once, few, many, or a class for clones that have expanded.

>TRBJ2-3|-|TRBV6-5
ASSIDRGGRNTQY
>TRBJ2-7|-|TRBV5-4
ASSLAGRGSSYEQY
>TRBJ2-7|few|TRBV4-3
ASSQATGTPTYEQY
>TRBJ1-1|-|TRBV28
ASSLSGRDAF
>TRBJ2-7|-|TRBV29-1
SVADRSYEQY
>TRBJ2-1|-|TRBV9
ASSPRVLAGFGYNEQF
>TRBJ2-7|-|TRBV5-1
ASSLSGDYYEQY
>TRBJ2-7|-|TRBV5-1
ASSLEVQYEQY
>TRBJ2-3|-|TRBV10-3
AISESSGTDTQY
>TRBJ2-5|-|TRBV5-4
ASSRTQETQY
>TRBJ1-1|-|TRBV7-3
ASSPQGGTEAF
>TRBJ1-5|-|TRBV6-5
ASARTAWGNQPQH
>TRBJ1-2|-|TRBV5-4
ASSHQPTGVDGYT
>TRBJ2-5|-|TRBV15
ATSRQEGTQY
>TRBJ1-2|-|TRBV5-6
ASSPDRVKHYGYT
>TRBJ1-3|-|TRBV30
AWGPLGNTIY
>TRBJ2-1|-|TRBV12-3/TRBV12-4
ASSLDGYNEQF
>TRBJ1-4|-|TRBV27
ASSLSGQGFAGGSEKLF
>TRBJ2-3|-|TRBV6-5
ASRSPGPTDTQY
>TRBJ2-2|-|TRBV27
ATGQANTGELF
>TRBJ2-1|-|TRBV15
ATSRTTSGSYNEQF
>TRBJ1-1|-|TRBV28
ASSLPSFAGWSF
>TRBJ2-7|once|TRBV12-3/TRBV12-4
ASSPRGLHEQY
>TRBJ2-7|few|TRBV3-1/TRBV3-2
ASSYRGGEQY
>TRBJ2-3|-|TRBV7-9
ASSPPLTTLAGDTQY
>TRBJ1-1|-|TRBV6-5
ASSQGMNTEAF
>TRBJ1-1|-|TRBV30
AWSVRQGYTEAF
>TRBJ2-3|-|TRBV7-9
ASSFSGRRIDTQY